Sequencing of this T cell receptor beta chain was carried out in a study of PD-1 blockade in classical Hodgkin lymphoma. In the study overall: Patients in the cohort were put on intravenous nivolumab, 3 mg/kg every 2 weeks.

Findings and limits, study-wide: Compared with baseline, CD4+ but not CD8+ TCR diversity had risen significantly by C4D1.

Of note for this clone: What it binds is unknown.

As for time point: cycle 4 day 1 (C4D1), after five to seven weeks of nivolumab. Each patient relapsed following autologous stem cell transplantation, and prior brentuximab vedotin exposure differed. Isolation of CD4+ T cells from thawed PBMCs was performed by magnetic negative selection. Classifying best responses yielded complete response, partial response or progressive disease. The V gene lost 1 base and the J gene lost 0 bases, with 18 bases spanning the gap. Germline V gene lookup returns CDR1 SEHNR and CDR2 FQNEAQ (reference sequence). The CDR3 consists of 18 residues. Assay used: immunoSEQ multiplex PCR; TCRdb lists only in-frame clones, some missing. The sample lists 8,000 to 10,000 clones, around 74% seen once, with less than 6% in the top ten.

The rearrangement uses TRBV7-9 and TRBJ1-1; tentatively, D is TRBD1 (5 bases). Sequenced here: CD4+ T cells from blood, sampled before the fourth cycle of nivolumab. This receptor was identified in a human donor with classical Hodgkin lymphoma. CDR3 coding DNA: TGTGCCAGCAGCTTAGTGGGGGACCCAGGGTCAATGAACACTGAAGCTTTCTTT. It specifies CASSLVGDPGSMNTEAFF.